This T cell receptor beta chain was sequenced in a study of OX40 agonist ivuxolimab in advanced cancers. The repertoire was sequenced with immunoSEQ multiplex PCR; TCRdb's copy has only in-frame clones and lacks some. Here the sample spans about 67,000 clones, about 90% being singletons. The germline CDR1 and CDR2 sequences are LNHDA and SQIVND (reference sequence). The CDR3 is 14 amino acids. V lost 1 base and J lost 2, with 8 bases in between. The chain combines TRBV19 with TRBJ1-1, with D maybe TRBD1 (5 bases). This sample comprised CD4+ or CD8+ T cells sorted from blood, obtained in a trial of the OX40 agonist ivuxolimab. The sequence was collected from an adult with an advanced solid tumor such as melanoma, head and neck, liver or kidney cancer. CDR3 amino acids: CASSIGGGNTEAFF. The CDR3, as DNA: TGTGCCAGTAGTATAGGGGGGGGAAACACTGAAGCTTTCTTT.